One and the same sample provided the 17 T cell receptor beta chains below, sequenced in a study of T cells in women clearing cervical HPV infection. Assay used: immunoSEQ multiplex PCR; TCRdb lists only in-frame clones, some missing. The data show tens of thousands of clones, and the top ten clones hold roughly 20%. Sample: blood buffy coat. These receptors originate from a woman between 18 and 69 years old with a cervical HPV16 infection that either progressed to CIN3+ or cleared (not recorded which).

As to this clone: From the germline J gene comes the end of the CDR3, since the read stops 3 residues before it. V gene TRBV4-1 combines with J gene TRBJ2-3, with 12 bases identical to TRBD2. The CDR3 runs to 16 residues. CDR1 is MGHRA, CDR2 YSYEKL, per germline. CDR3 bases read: TGCGCCAGCAGCCACCCTAGCGGGAGGGCCGGAGAGACG. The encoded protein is CASSHPSGRAGET. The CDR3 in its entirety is CASSHPSGRAGETQYF.

The CDR3 sequence is CAWSRQLRNEKLFF. The sequenced part of the CDR3 DNA is TGTGCCTGGAGTCGACAGCTTAGAAATGAAAAA. The chain recombines TRBV30 with TRBJ1-4, with D possibly matching TRBD1 (5 bases). The CDR3 goes on 3 residues after the read ends, and that part is filled in from the germline J gene. Germline values: CDR1 GTSNPN, CDR2 SVGIG (reference sequence). The CDR3 length is 14 residues. Trimming shortened V by 2 bases and J by 5 bases, and 12 bases separated the two germline ends.

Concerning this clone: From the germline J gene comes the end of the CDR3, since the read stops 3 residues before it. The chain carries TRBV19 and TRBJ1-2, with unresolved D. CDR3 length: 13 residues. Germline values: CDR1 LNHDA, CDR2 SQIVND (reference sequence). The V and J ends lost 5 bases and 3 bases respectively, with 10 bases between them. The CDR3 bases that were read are TGTGCCAGTAGTCCCCTAACTTACTATGGC. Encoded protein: CASSPLTYYG. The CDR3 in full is CASSPLTYYGYTF. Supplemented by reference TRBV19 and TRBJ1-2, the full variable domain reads DGGITQSPKYLFRKEGQNVTLSCEQNLNHDAMYWYRQDPGQGLRLIYYSQIVNDFQKGDIAEGYSVSREKKESFPLTVTSAQKNPTAFYLCASSPLTYYGYTFGSGTRLTVV.

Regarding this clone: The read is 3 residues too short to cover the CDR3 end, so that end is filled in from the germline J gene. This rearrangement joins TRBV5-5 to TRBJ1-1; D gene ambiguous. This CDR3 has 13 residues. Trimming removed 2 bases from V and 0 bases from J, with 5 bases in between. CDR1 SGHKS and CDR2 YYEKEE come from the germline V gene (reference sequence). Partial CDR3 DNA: TGTGCCAGCAGCTTAGACATGAACACTGAA. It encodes CASSLDMNTE. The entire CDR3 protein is CASSLDMNTEAFF.

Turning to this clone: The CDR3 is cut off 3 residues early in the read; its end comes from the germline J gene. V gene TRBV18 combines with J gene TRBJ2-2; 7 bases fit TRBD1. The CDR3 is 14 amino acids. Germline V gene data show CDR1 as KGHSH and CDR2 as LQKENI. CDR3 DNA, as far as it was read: TGTGCCAGCTCACCCGGGACAGAGGTTTCACCG. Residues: CASSPGTEVSP. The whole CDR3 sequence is CASSPGTEVSPLFF.

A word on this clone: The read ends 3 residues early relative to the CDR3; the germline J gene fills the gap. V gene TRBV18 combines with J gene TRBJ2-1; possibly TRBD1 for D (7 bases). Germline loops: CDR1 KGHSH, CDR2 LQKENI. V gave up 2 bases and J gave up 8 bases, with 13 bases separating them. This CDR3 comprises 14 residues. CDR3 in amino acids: CASSPGGGADEQFF. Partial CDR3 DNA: TGTGCCAGCTCACCAGGAGGGGGCGCGGATGAG. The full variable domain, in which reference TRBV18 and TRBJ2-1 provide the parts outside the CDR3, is NAGVMQNPRHLVRRRGQEARLRCSPMKGHSHVYWYRQLPEEGLKFMVYLQKENIIDESGMPKERFSAEFPKEGPSILRIQQVVRGDSAAYFCASSPGGGADEQFFGPGTRLTVL.

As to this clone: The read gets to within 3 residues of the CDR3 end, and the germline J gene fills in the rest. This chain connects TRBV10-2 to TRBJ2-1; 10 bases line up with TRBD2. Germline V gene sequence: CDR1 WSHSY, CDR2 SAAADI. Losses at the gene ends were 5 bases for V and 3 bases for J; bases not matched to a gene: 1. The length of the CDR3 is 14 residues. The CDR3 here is CASSLAGDYNEQFF. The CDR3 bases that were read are TGCGCCAGCAGTCTAGCGGGAGACTACAATGAG.

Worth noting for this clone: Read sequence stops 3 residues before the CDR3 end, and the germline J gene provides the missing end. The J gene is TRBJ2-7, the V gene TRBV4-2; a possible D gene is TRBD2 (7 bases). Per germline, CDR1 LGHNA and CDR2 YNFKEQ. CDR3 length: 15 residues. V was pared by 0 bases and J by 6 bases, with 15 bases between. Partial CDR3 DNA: TGTGCCAGCAGCCAAGATCTTGGGGGGGGCTCCGAG. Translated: CASSQDLGGGSE. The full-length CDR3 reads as CASSQDLGGGSEQYF.

CDR3: CASRATMDQETQYF. CDR3 DNA (partial): TGTGCCAGCAGGGCGACTATGGATCAAGAGACC. The chain joins TRBV12-3 or TRBV12-4 to TRBJ2-5; a weak D match, TRBD2 (5 bases). The read is 3 residues too short to cover the CDR3 end, so that end is filled in from the germline J gene. Deletions cut 6 bases from V and 2 bases from J, with 13 bases between. The CDR3 is made up of 14 amino acids.

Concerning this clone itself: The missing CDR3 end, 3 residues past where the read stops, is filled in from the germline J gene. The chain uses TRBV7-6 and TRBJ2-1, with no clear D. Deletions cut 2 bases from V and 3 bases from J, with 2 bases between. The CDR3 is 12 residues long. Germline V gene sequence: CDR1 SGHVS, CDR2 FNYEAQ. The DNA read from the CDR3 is TGTGCCAGCAGCTTATACTACAATGAG. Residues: CASSLYYNE. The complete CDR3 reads CASSLYYNEQFF. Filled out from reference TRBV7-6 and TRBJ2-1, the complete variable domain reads GAGVSQSPRYKVTKRGQDVALRCDPISGHVSLYWYRQALGQGPEFLTYFNYEAQQDKSGLPNDRFSAERPEGSISTLTIQRTEQRDSAMYRCASSLYYNEQFFGPGTRLTVL.

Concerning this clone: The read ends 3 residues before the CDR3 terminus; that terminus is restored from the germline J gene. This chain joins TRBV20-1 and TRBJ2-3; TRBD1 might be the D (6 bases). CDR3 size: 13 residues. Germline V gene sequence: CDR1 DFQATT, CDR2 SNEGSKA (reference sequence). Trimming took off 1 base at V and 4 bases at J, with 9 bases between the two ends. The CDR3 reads CSARAQGADTQYF. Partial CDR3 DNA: TGCAGTGCTAGAGCACAGGGAGCAGATACG.

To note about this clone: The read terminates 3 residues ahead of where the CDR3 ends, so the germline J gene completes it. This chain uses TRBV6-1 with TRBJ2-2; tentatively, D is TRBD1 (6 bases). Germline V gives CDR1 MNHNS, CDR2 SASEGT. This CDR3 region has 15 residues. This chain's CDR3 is CASSEGQAYNSPLFF. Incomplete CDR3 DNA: TGTGCCAGCAGTGAAGGACAGGCTTATAATTCACCG.

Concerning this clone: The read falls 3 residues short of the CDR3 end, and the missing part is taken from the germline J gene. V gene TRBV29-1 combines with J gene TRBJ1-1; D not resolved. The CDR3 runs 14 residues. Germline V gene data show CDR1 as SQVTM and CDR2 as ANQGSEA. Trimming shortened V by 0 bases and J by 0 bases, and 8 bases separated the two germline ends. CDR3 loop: CSVEEGRMNTEAFF. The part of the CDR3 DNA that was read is TGCAGCGTTGAAGAGGGCAGAATGAACACTGAA.

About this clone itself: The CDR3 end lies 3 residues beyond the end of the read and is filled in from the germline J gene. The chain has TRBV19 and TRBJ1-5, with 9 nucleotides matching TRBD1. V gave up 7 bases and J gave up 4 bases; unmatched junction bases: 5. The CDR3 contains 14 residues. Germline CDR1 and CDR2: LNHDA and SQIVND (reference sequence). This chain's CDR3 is CASKDRGGNQPQHF. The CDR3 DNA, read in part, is TGTGCCAGTAAGGACAGGGGTGGTAATCAGCCC.

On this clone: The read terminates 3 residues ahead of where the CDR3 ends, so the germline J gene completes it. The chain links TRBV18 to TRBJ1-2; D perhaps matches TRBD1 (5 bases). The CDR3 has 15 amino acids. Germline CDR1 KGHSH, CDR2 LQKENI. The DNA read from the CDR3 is TGTGCCAGCTCACCACGCCAGGGAAACACAGATACC. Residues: CASSPRQGNTDT. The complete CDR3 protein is CASSPRQGNTDTYTF.

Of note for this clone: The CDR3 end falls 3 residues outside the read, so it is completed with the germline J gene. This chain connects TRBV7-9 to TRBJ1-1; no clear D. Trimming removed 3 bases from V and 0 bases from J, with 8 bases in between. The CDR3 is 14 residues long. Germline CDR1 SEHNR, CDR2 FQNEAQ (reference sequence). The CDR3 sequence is CASSFLMLNTEAFF. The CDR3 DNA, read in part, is TGTGCCAGCAGCTTTCTTATGTTGAACACTGAA.

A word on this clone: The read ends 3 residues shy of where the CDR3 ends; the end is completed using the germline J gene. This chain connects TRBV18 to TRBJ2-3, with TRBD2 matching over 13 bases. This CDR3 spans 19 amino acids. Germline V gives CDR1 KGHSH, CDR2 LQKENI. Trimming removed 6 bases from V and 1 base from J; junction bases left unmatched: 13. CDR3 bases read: TGTGCCAGCTCTCGACAAACTAGCGGGAGGGCCTCGGGCACAGATACG. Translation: CASSRQTSGRASGTDT. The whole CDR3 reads CASSRQTSGRASGTDTQYF.